This passage covers 22 T cell receptor beta chains from one sample sequenced in a study of cytomegalovirus exposure and HLA in healthy donors. The PCR employed 60 Vbeta primers together with 13 Jbeta primers. Sequenced by immunoSEQ multiplex PCR; TCRdb stores in-frame clones only, minus some. The sample yields over 75,000 clones, roughly 73% seen once. Material: PBMCs. The receptors here all came from a middle-aged man in good health and CMV-seropositive.

The J gene is TRBJ2-1, the V gene TRBV10-3; 16 nucleotides align to TRBD2. CDR1 is ENHRY and CDR2 is SYGVKD in the germline V gene. The ends lost 2 bases at V and 0 bases at J; junction bases unmatched: 4. The CDR3 consists of 19 residues. This chain's CDR3 is CAISETGLAGGTSYNEQFF. In DNA, the CDR3 is TGTGCCATCAGTGAGACGGGACTAGCGGGGGGGACCTCCTACAATGAGCAGTTCTTC.

This clone was counted a few times. This sequence joins TRBV5-6 and TRBJ1-5; D remains unclear. The germline V gene encodes CDR1 SGHDT and CDR2 YYEEEE. The V end was cut by 2 bases, the J end by 3 bases, with 3 bases between. CDR3 length: 12 residues. CDR3 DNA sequence: TGTGCCAGCAGCTTTTACAATCAGCCCCAGCATTTT. Its protein is CASSFYNQPQHF.

The rearrangement uses TRBV30 and TRBJ2-7; 10 bases map to TRBD1. J lost 2 bases, V lost 7 bases, and 2 bases had no gene match. The CDR3 loop spans 12 amino acids. From germline, CDR1 is GTSNPN and CDR2 SVGIG (reference sequence). In DNA form, the CDR3 reads TGTGCCTTGACAGGGGGCCCCTACGAGCAGTACTTC. Residues: CALTGGPYEQYF.

The chain is built from TRBV5-1 and TRBJ2-7; TRBD1 matches 7 bases. The CDR3 consists of 15 residues. The germline V gene encodes CDR1 SGHRS and CDR2 YFSETQ. V gave up 4 bases and J gave up 1 base; unmatched junction bases: 8. CDR3 sequence reads: CASSPTGQPSYEQYF. The CDR3 DNA is TGCGCCAGCAGCCCTACGGGACAGCCGTCCTACGAGCAGTACTTC.

The chain has TRBV30 and TRBJ1-5, with 8 bases identical to TRBD1. The CDR3 has 12 residues. Looked up from germline, CDR1 is GTSNPN and CDR2 is SVGIG (reference sequence). The trim removed 5 bases at V and 6 bases at J, leaving 3 bases unmatched. In DNA form, the CDR3 reads TGTGCCTGGGGACAGGGAGTTCAGCCCCAGCATTTT. Its protein is CAWGQGVQPQHF.

The chain joins TRBV6-1 to TRBJ1-1, with D possibly TRBD1 on 6 matching bases. Trimming removed 7 bases from V and 1 base from J, with 13 bases in between. The CDR3 covers 14 residues. In germline, CDR1 is MNHNS, CDR2 SASEGT. The CDR3 protein is CASNPQGTNTEAFF. In DNA form, the CDR3 reads TGTGCCAGCAATCCACAGGGAACGAACACTGAAGCTTTCTTT.

This clone is a singleton in its sample. The chain couples TRBV11-3 to TRBJ2-1, with 8 positions matching TRBD2. V gave up 5 bases and J gave up 7 bases; unmatched junction bases: 16. Germline V CDR1 and CDR2: SGHNT, YENEEA. CDR3 length: 17 residues. This CDR3 is CASSPRGGSANDNEQFF. In DNA form, the CDR3 reads TGTGCCAGCAGCCCCCGGGGGGGTAGCGCAAATGATAATGAGCAGTTCTTC.

The chain has TRBV18 and TRBJ2-1, with D hard to call. This CDR3 contains 13 residues. Germline CDR1 reads KGHSH; CDR2 reads LQKENI. V lost 3 bases to trimming and J lost 5 bases, with 8 bases between them. The CDR3 loop reads CASSPDIHNEQFF. The CDR3 region has the DNA TGTGCCAGCTCACCCGACATACACAATGAGCAGTTCTTC.

The V call is TRBV19, the J call TRBJ1-4, with TRBD1 as a possible D gene (6 bases). Trimming shortened V by 7 bases and J by 0 bases, and 12 bases separated the two germline ends. Germline values: CDR1 LNHDA, CDR2 SQIVND (reference sequence). The CDR3 covers 15 residues. The DNA for the CDR3 is TGTGCCAGTAATACAGGGTCCGCAACTAATGAAAAACTGTTTTTT. Its protein product is CASNTGSATNEKLFF.

A single count supports this clone. The chain uses TRBV10-3 and TRBJ2-3, with 9 bases fitting TRBD2. The CDR3 loop spans 15 amino acids. V was clipped by 3 bases and J by 6 bases; unmatched bases: 7. CDR1 and CDR2 from the germline V gene are ENHRY and SYGVKD. In DNA form, the CDR3 reads TGTGCCATCAGTGAAGGACGCGGGGGGGCTGATACGCAGTATTTT. It translates to CAISEGRGGADTQYF.

The genes are TRBV27 and TRBJ2-3, with 8 bases lining up with TRBD2. Germline CDR1 is MNHEY and CDR2 is SMNVEV (reference sequence). The CDR3 has 15 residues. With 2 bases clipped from V and 2 bases from J, the junction kept 3 bases outside the gene matches. For the CDR3, the DNA is TGTGCCAGCAGTTTAGGCGGGGGGTTCACAGATACGCAGTATTTT. This sequence encodes CASSLGGGFTDTQYF.

This sequence joins TRBV6-5 and TRBJ2-2; D perhaps matches TRBD1 (6 bases). Germline V gene lookup returns CDR1 MNHEY and CDR2 SVGAGI. CDR3 length equals 14 residues. The V and J ends lost 5 bases and 1 base respectively, with 8 bases between them. CDR3 DNA: TGTGCCAGCAGTGCACAGGGGAACACCGGGGAGCTGTTTTTT. Translation: CASSAQGNTGELFF.

The CDR3 region is CASRVTGGNTIYF. The CDR3 region has the DNA TGTGCCAGCAGAGTTACGGGAGGAAACACCATATATTTT. The chain combines TRBV5-8 with TRBJ1-3; D not resolved. Trimming shortened V by 5 bases and J by 4 bases, and 10 bases separated the two germline ends. Germline V gene sequence: CDR1 SGHTS, CDR2 YDEGEE. The CDR3 runs 13 residues.

V usage is TRBV2 and J usage is TRBJ2-5; possibly TRBD1 for D (6 bases). The V gene lost 5 bases and the J gene lost 3 bases, with 10 bases spanning the gap. The CDR3 loop spans 13 amino acids. Germline CDR1 and CDR2: SNHLY and FYNNEI. The CDR3 spells CASSQGLEETQYF. As DNA, the CDR3 is TGTGCCAGCAGTCAGGGGCTCGAAGAGACCCAGTACTTC.

The V and J genes are TRBV6-1 and TRBJ1-3; TRBD1 aligns across 8 bases. Germline V CDR1 and CDR2: MNHNS, SASEGT. The CDR3 is 15 amino acids. The trim removed 11 bases at V and 1 base at J, leaving 10 bases unmatched. CDR3: CAGGDRGSSGNTIYF. Written as DNA, the CDR3 is TGTGCCGGGGGAGACAGGGGAAGTTCTGGAAACACCATATATTTT.

The chain carries TRBV30 and TRBJ1-1; tentatively, D is TRBD1 (5 bases). V was trimmed by 1 base and J by 12 bases, leaving 12 bases between them. Germline CDR1 is GTSNPN and CDR2 is SVGIG (reference sequence). The CDR3 runs 11 residues. The CDR3 nucleotides read TGTGCCTGGAGTGCCGGGGGTACAACTTTCTTT. This translates into CAWSAGGTTFF.

The chain combines TRBV6-5 with TRBJ1-2, with TRBD1 as a possible D gene (5 bases). CDR1 MNHEY and CDR2 SVGAGI come from the germline V gene. Trimming cost V 0 bases and J 1 base, with 9 bases left between them. The CDR3 has 15 amino acids. CDR3 sequence reads: CASSYSGGVNYGYTF. In DNA form, the CDR3 reads TGTGCCAGCAGTTACTCGGGAGGGGTTAACTATGGCTACACCTTC.

This clone has a handful of counts. This chain uses TRBV6-1 with TRBJ1-4, with 9 positions matching TRBD1. The ends lost 5 bases at V and 6 bases at J; junction bases unmatched: 1. Germline V gives CDR1 MNHNS, CDR2 SASEGT. The CDR3 runs to 13 residues. CDR3 sequence reads: CASSRDRDEKLFF. In DNA, the CDR3 is TGTGCCAGCAGTCGGGACAGGGATGAAAAACTGTTTTTT.

V and J are TRBV4-1 and TRBJ2-5; 7 nucleotides line up with TRBD1. Germline-derived CDR1 and CDR2 are MGHRA and YSYEKL. With V trimmed by 3 bases and J by 5 bases, 3 bases remained unmatched. The CDR3 sequence is 13 residues long. The CDR3 region is CASSHRTGETQYF. The CDR3 nucleotides read TGCGCCAGCAGCCACAGGACAGGCGAGACCCAGTACTTC.

The chain recombines TRBV6-1 with TRBJ1-1; 8 bases match TRBD1. CDR1 is MNHNS, CDR2 SASEGT, per germline. CDR3 length: 15 residues. V was pared by 7 bases and J by 4 bases, with 11 bases of the junction left unmatched. CDR3 in DNA: TGTGCCAGCAAAATAACACAGGGGGGGAGCACTGAAGCTTTCTTT. Translation: CASKITQGGSTEAFF.

The V call is TRBV19, the J call TRBJ2-7; 8 nucleotides match TRBD2. The CDR3 is made up of 16 amino acids. Germline V gene sequence: CDR1 LNHDA, CDR2 SQIVND (reference sequence). V shed 5 bases, J shed 2 bases, and the junction held 11 bases outside the gene matches. The CDR3: CASSAPSGPATYEQYF. DNA of the CDR3: TGTGCCAGTAGTGCCCCTAGCGGGCCAGCGACCTACGAGCAGTACTTC.

The rearrangement joins TRBV29-1 to TRBJ2-7, with a weak D call TRBD1 (6 bases). The germline CDR1 and CDR2 sequences are SQVTM and ANQGSEA. Trimming left V 4 bases short and J 2 bases short, with 15 bases between. This CDR3 spans 14 amino acids. CDR3 DNA: TGCAGCGTTGCGCCTCAGGGGAGTCCCTACGAGCAGTACTTC. Its translation is CSVAPQGSPYEQYF.